This is a list of T cell receptor beta chains from one sample in a study of blood T cell repertoires in COVID-19. The table came from immunoSEQ multiplex PCR; TCRdb's copy has only in-frame clones and leaves some out. The table lists 100,000 to 150,000 clones, around 80% of them singletons. The specimen sequenced was peripheral blood. These TCRs come from a middle-aged man with active or convalescent COVID-19. The CDR3 runs from the conserved cysteine through the conserved F or W. The D gene is left open where the match is weak. Not all rows give a size; the values are once, few, many and, for expanded clones, a class.

clone size,CDR3 length,J gene,V gene,D gene,CDR3 DNA,CDR3 protein
.,13,TRBJ1-1,TRBV30,.,TGTGCCTGGAGTCGGAGCGGGAACACTGAAGCTTTCTTT,CAWSRSGNTEAFF
.,15,TRBJ1-4,TRBV11-2,TRBD1,TGTGCCAGCAGCTGGGGGACAGGGAGGAATGAAAAACTGTTTTTT,CASSWGTGRNEKLFF
.,12,TRBJ1-2,TRBV2,.,TGTGCCAGCAGTGGAGATTACTATGGCTACACCTTC,CASSGDYYGYTF
once,15,TRBJ2-2,TRBV25-1,.,TGTGCCAGCAGTGATACTACTGGGTACACCGGGGAGCTGTTTTTT,CASSDTTGYTGELFF
once,11,TRBJ2-7,TRBV20-1,.,TGCAGTGCCCCCCAGGGTTACGAGCAGTACTTC,CSAPQGYEQYF
.,17,TRBJ1-1,TRBV21-1,.,TGTGCCAGCAGCGAAGTCCCGGGACAGGGAATGAACACTGAAGCTTTCTTT,CASSEVPGQGMNTEAFF
.,15,TRBJ2-1,TRBV6-2/TRBV6-3,TRBD2,TGTGCCAGCAGCCCTCTAGCGGGGGGTTACAATGAGCAGTTCTTC,CASSPLAGGYNEQFF
.,14,TRBJ1-1,TRBV7-9,TRBD1,TGTGCCAGCAGCTTAGCGCACAGGGGTCCTGAAGCTTTCTTT,CASSLAHRGPEAFF
.,15,TRBJ2-2,TRBV24-1,TRBD2,TGTGCCACCGCCCGTAGGGCGGGAGCTGTCGGGGAGCTGTTTTTT,CATARRAGAVGELFF
.,16,TRBJ1-4,TRBV30,TRBD1,TGTGCCTGCCACATATGGACAGGGGGGACGAATGAAAAACTGTTTTTT,CACHIWTGGTNEKLFF
.,13,TRBJ1-2,TRBV5-1,TRBD1,TGCGCCAGCAGCTTAGGGGGCGACGATGGCTACACCTTC,CASSLGGDDGYTF
.,14,TRBJ1-4,TRBV6-1,.,TGTGCCAGCAGTGAAGTCGTGGCTTTGGAAAAACTGTTTTTT,CASSEVVALEKLFF
once,13,TRBJ1-6,TRBV5-1,.,TGCGCCAGCAGCTTGGAGACATATTCACCCCTCCACTTT,CASSLETYSPLHF
.,15,TRBJ2-3,TRBV7-9,.,TGTGCCAGCAGCTTAGGGTTAGCCAGCACAGATACGCAGTATTTT,CASSLGLASTDTQYF
few,15,TRBJ1-2,TRBV9,.,TGTGCCAGCAGCGTAGATCAGGGCAGGGGACATGGCTACACCTTC,CASSVDQGRGHGYTF
.,16,TRBJ2-2,TRBV4-3,.,TGCGCCAGCAGCCAAGATTGGGGGGAATACACCGGGGAGCTGTTTTTT,CASSQDWGEYTGELFF
.,15,TRBJ1-6,TRBV27,.,TGTGCCAGCAGTTTACCCCCAGGCTTAAGATCACCCCTCCACTTT,CASSLPPGLRSPLHF
.,14,TRBJ1-2,TRBV5-1,.,TGCGCCAGCAGCTTGTACGGGGAGGGCTATGGCTACACCTTC,CASSLYGEGYGYTF
.,17,TRBJ2-2,TRBV19,.,TGTGCCAGTAGTATAGGGAGGGTAGGTAGGGACACCGGGGAGCTGTTTTTT,CASSIGRVGRDTGELFF
.,16,TRBJ1-5,TRBV6-6,TRBD1,TGTGCCAGCAGTTTGACAGGGGGCAATAGCAATCAGCCCCAGCATTTT,CASSLTGGNSNQPQHF
.,14,TRBJ2-7,TRBV19,.,TGTGCCAGTAGTCGGGGGGCTGAGTACGGCGAGCAGTACTTC,CASSRGAEYGEQYF
.,12,TRBJ2-7,TRBV30,TRBD1,TGTGCCTGGGGGACAGGGGGATACGAGCAGTACTTC,CAWGTGGYEQYF
.,14,TRBJ1-1,TRBV30,TRBD1,TGTGCCTGGAGCCCCCGGGACAGGGTTGGGGAAGCTTTCTTT,CAWSPRDRVGEAFF
.,11,TRBJ1-2,TRBV2,.,TGTGCCAGCAGCCCGAGCAAAGGCTACACCTTC,CASSPSKGYTF
.,14,TRBJ2-7,TRBV7-2,TRBD2,TGTGCCAGCAGCTTAAGCGGGGGGGCCTACGAGCAGTACTTC,CASSLSGGAYEQYF
few,15,TRBJ1-6,TRBV5-1,TRBD1,TGCGCCAGCAGCTTACAGGGGCCCGATAATTCACCCCTCCACTTT,CASSLQGPDNSPLHF
.,14,TRBJ1-2,TRBV5-6,.,TGTGCCAGCAGCTTCTCCGGGGTACAGTATGGCTACACCTTC,CASSFSGVQYGYTF
.,16,TRBJ2-2,TRBV4-3,TRBD2,TGCGCCAGCAGCCAAGTGGGCGGGGGGATGACCGGGGAGCTGTTTTTT,CASSQVGGGMTGELFF
.,15,TRBJ1-1,TRBV7-9,TRBD1,TGTGCCAGCAGCCTCACAGGGGCCGGGGGCACTGAAGCTTTCTTT,CASSLTGAGGTEAFF
.,16,TRBJ1-5,TRBV2,.,TGTGCCAGCAGTGAAGAGGGGCCCGACCCCAATCAGCCCCAGCATTTT,CASSEEGPDPNQPQHF
.,14,TRBJ2-2,TRBV5-1,.,TGCGCCAGCAGCTTGGGAGGGGGCACCGGGGAGCTGTTTTTT,CASSLGGGTGELFF
.,14,TRBJ2-7,TRBV10-3,.,TGTGCCACTTACCGGGACATGGGAGGGGACGAGCAGTACTTC,CATYRDMGGDEQYF
.,12,TRBJ2-5,TRBV7-3,.,TGTGCCAGCAGCTCCCCCGGGGAGACCCAGTACTTC,CASSSPGETQYF
.,14,TRBJ1-5,TRBV19,.,TGTGCCAGCCGAGGCCCCCAGTCCAATCAGCCCCAGCATTTT,CASRGPQSNQPQHF
.,15,TRBJ2-1,TRBV28,.,TGTGCCAGCAGTTTAAGGGGGGGCTCCAACAATGAGCAGTTCTTC,CASSLRGGSNNEQFF
.,12,TRBJ1-2,TRBV2,.,TGTGCCAGCAGTGAAGCGGGCAGGGGATTAACCTTC,CASSEAGRGLTF
.,11,TRBJ1-2,TRBV29-1,.,TGCAGCGTCGGGGGGGAAGGTGGCTACACCTTC,CSVGGEGGYTF
.,14,TRBJ2-2,TRBV6-1,.,TGTGCCAGCATTTCGTTTAGGGGCGCCGGGGAGCTGTTTTTT,CASISFRGAGELFF
.,13,TRBJ1-4,TRBV6-5,.,TGTGCCAGCGGAGAGATATTTAATGAAAAACTGTTTTTT,CASGEIFNEKLFF
.,16,TRBJ2-7,TRBV3-1/TRBV3-2,TRBD1,TGTGCCAGCAGCCCTGAACCATGGGACAGATGCTACGAGCAGTACTTC,CASSPEPWDRCYEQYF
.,15,TRBJ1-6,TRBV11-3,TRBD1,TGTGCCAGCAGCGCTTGGGGACAGGGAGCTTCGCCCCTCCACTTT,CASSAWGQGASPLHF
few,12,TRBJ1-1,TRBV11-2,.,TGTGCCAGCAGCTTATACGCAGGGGAAGCTTTCTTT,CASSLYAGEAFF
.,13,TRBJ1-1,TRBV5-1,TRBD1,TGCGCCAGCAGCTGGACAGGGGGCACTGAAGCTTTCTTT,CASSWTGGTEAFF
.,13,TRBJ1-1,TRBV5-6,.,TGTGCCAGCAGCTTGACCGGGGACACTGAAGCTTTCTTT,CASSLTGDTEAFF
.,15,TRBJ1-4,TRBV15,.,TGTGCCACCAGCCGTCAGACACACGGTAATGAAAAACTGTTTTTT,CATSRQTHGNEKLFF
.,12,TRBJ1-2,TRBV5-5,.,TGTGCCAGCAACCTAGAGGGTTATGGCTACACCTTC,CASNLEGYGYTF
many,13,TRBJ2-1,TRBV3-1/TRBV3-2,.,TGTGCCAGCAGCCAAGATTCCCGCAATGAGCAGTTCTTC,CASSQDSRNEQFF
.,14,TRBJ2-1,TRBV7-9,.,TGTGCCAGCGGGCCTACCCGCCTCTACAATGAGCAGTTCTTC,CASGPTRLYNEQFF
.,13,TRBJ1-2,TRBV7-9,.,TGTGCCAGCAGCTTAGTTTACGAGGTGGACTACACCTTC,CASSLVYEVDYTF
.,17,TRBJ2-1,TRBV3-1/TRBV3-2,.,TGTGCCAGCAGCACGGTCCGTGGGGGACTTACTTATCAGGAGCAGTTCTTC,CASSTVRGGLTYQEQFF
.,16,TRBJ2-7,TRBV2,TRBD1,TGTGCCAGCAGAAACCCCCCGGGACAGACAAACTACGAGCAGTACTTC,CASRNPPGQTNYEQYF
once,16,TRBJ2-5,TRBV7-9,.,TGTGCCAGCAGCCCTTCCGGGACTGGGGGACGATGGACCCAGTACTTC,CASSPSGTGGRWTQYF
.,14,TRBJ1-1,TRBV3-1/TRBV3-2,.,TGTGCCAGCAGCCGCGTAAGTGGAGTTGGTGAAGCTTTCTTT,CASSRVSGVGEAFF
.,12,TRBJ2-1,TRBV19,.,TGTGCCAGTAAGGACCCCCTAGCTGAGCAGTTCTTC,CASKDPLAEQFF
.,16,TRBJ2-3,TRBV7-2,TRBD1,TGTGCCAGCAGCTACGACAGGGCGCGTATTACAGATACGCAGTATTTT,CASSYDRARITDTQYF
few,14,TRBJ1-5,TRBV6-2/TRBV6-3,.,TGTGCCAGCAGCCAGACAGCTAGCAATCAGCCCCAGCATTTT,CASSQTASNQPQHF